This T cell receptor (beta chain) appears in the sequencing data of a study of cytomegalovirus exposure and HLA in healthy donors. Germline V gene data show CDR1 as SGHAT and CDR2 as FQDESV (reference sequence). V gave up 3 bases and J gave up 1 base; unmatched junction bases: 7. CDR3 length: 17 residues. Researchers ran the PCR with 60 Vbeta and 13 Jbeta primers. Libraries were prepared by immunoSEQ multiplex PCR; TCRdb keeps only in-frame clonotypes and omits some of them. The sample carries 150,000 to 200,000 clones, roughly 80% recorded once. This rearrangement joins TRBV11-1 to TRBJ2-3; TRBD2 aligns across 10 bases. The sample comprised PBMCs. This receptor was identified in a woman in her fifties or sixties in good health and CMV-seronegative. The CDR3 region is CASSFRKAGGGTDTQYF. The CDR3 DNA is TGTGCCAGCAGCTTTCGAAAAGCGGGAGGGGGCACAGATACGCAGTATTTT.